This is a list of T cell receptor beta chains from one sample in a study of STAT5B mutations in CD4+ large granular lymphocyte leukemia. The protocol was immunoSEQ multiplex PCR, while the TCRdb copy is restricted to in-frame clones and leaves out a portion. Here the sample spans 35,000 or so clones, approximately 89% being singletons. Sequencing input: CD4+ T cells from blood buffy coats. The receptors come from a human donor in good health. Each CDR3 is given with its conserved first and last residue. The order of the fields is CDR3 protein, CDR3 DNA, D gene, V gene, clone size, J gene, CDR3 length. The D gene is left open where the match is weak. Clone size is not always given. Where it is, it says once, few, many or a class for expanded clones.

cdr3_aa: CASSDGPLEQFF
cdr3_nt: TGTGCCAGCAGTGACGGTCCCCTGGAGCAGTTCTTC
d_call: -
v_call: TRBV2
clone_size: -
j_call: TRBJ2-1
cdr3_length: 12

cdr3_aa: CARSRTRDREFLNTEAFF
cdr3_nt: TGTGCCAGAAGCCGGACCCGGGACAGGGAATTTTTAAACACTGAAGCTTTCTTT
d_call: TRBD1
v_call: TRBV5-3
clone_size: -
j_call: TRBJ1-1
cdr3_length: 18

cdr3_aa: CASSLRLLQGGYTF
cdr3_nt: TGTGCCAGCAGTCTACGACTTTTACAGGGGGGCTACACCTTC
d_call: TRBD1
v_call: TRBV6-1
clone_size: -
j_call: TRBJ1-2
cdr3_length: 14

cdr3_aa: CASNLYTGELFF
cdr3_nt: TGTGCCAGCAACCTATACACCGGGGAGCTGTTTTTT
d_call: -
v_call: TRBV7-2
clone_size: -
j_call: TRBJ2-2
cdr3_length: 12

cdr3_aa: CASSSKIGGSGNTIYF
cdr3_nt: TGTGCCAGCAGTTCAAAGATCGGCGGGTCTGGAAACACCATATATTTT
d_call: -
v_call: TRBV7-3
clone_size: -
j_call: TRBJ1-3
cdr3_length: 16

cdr3_aa: CAWQRQGDQPQHF
cdr3_nt: TGTGCCTGGCAACGACAGGGAGATCAGCCCCAGCATTTT
d_call: TRBD1
v_call: TRBV30
clone_size: -
j_call: TRBJ1-5
cdr3_length: 13

cdr3_aa: CASSPRTSSLRETQYF
cdr3_nt: TGTGCCAGTAGTCCCCGGACTAGTTCCCTGCGAGAGACCCAGTACTTC
d_call: TRBD2
v_call: TRBV19
clone_size: -
j_call: TRBJ2-5
cdr3_length: 16

cdr3_aa: CASSLTQNFYEQYF
cdr3_nt: TGTGCCAGCAGCTTAACCCAGAACTTCTACGAGCAGTACTTC
d_call: -
v_call: TRBV7-9
clone_size: -
j_call: TRBJ2-7
cdr3_length: 14

cdr3_aa: CASSVDASLSYNEQFF
cdr3_nt: TGTGCCAGCAGTGTTGACGCGTCCCTCTCCTACAATGAGCAGTTCTTC
d_call: -
v_call: TRBV6-4
clone_size: once
j_call: TRBJ2-1
cdr3_length: 16

cdr3_aa: CASSQDPGLAGGNEQFF
cdr3_nt: TGCGCCAGCAGCCAAGATCCCGGACTAGCGGGAGGGAATGAGCAGTTCTTC
d_call: TRBD2
v_call: TRBV4-1
clone_size: -
j_call: TRBJ2-1
cdr3_length: 17

cdr3_aa: CASSGQNYGYTF
cdr3_nt: TGTGCCAGTAGTGGACAGAACTATGGCTACACCTTC
d_call: -
v_call: TRBV19
clone_size: -
j_call: TRBJ1-2
cdr3_length: 12

cdr3_aa: CASSQELQGHYGYTF
cdr3_nt: TGTGCCAGCAGCCAAGAACTCCAGGGCCACTATGGCTACACCTTC
d_call: -
v_call: TRBV4-2
clone_size: -
j_call: TRBJ1-2
cdr3_length: 15

cdr3_aa: CASSEPGQGTEQYF
cdr3_nt: TGTGCCAGCAGTGAACCGGGACAGGGAACCGAGCAGTACTTC
d_call: TRBD1
v_call: TRBV6-1
clone_size: -
j_call: TRBJ2-7
cdr3_length: 14

cdr3_aa: CASSVSRAFNEKLFF
cdr3_nt: TGTGCCAGCAGTGTTAGCAGAGCTTTTAATGAAAAACTGTTTTTT
d_call: -
v_call: TRBV25-1
clone_size: -
j_call: TRBJ1-4
cdr3_length: 15

cdr3_aa: CASNPQGPGSVTDTQYF
cdr3_nt: TGTGCCAGCAATCCCCAGGGTCCTGGTAGCGTCACAGATACGCAGTATTTT
d_call: -
v_call: TRBV5-5
clone_size: few
j_call: TRBJ2-3
cdr3_length: 17

cdr3_aa: CATTLRGRGEGEKLFF
cdr3_nt: TGTGCCACCACTTTACGGGGGCGGGGAGAGGGTGAAAAACTGTTTTTT
d_call: -
v_call: TRBV19
clone_size: -
j_call: TRBJ1-4
cdr3_length: 16

cdr3_aa: CASVSGTSGGLGETQYF
cdr3_nt: TGCGCCAGCGTATCCGGGACTAGCGGGGGCCTAGGCGAGACCCAGTACTTC
d_call: TRBD2
v_call: TRBV5-1
clone_size: -
j_call: TRBJ2-5
cdr3_length: 17

cdr3_aa: CASSPRPTGNIYEQYF
cdr3_nt: TGCGCCAGCAGCCCGAGACCGACAGGGAATATCTACGAGCAGTACTTC
d_call: TRBD1
v_call: TRBV4-3
clone_size: -
j_call: TRBJ2-7
cdr3_length: 16

cdr3_aa: CASSLSLAKNIQYF
cdr3_nt: TGTGCCAGCAGTCTTAGCTTAGCCAAAAACATTCAGTACTTC
d_call: -
v_call: TRBV6-6
clone_size: -
j_call: TRBJ2-4
cdr3_length: 14

cdr3_aa: CASSLGQGLHGYTF
cdr3_nt: TGCGCCAGCAGCTTGGGGCAGGGGCTGCATGGCTACACCTTC
d_call: -
v_call: TRBV5-1
clone_size: few
j_call: TRBJ1-2
cdr3_length: 14

cdr3_aa: CASSQRSIRTVREFNVLTF
cdr3_nt: TGTGCCAGCAGCCAAAGAAGTATTCGGACCGTCCGCGAATTCAACGTCCTGACTTTC
d_call: -
v_call: TRBV14
clone_size: -
j_call: TRBJ2-6
cdr3_length: 19

cdr3_aa: CASSFEKVAGSHPTDTQYF
cdr3_nt: TGTGCCAGCAGCTTTGAGAAGGTGGCTGGGTCCCACCCCACAGATACGCAGTATTTT
d_call: -
v_call: TRBV5-4
clone_size: -
j_call: TRBJ2-3
cdr3_length: 19

cdr3_aa: CASSRSNSPGNTIYF
cdr3_nt: TGTGCCAGCAGCAGATCAAATTCCCCGGGAAACACCATATATTTT
d_call: -
v_call: TRBV21-1
clone_size: -
j_call: TRBJ1-3
cdr3_length: 15

cdr3_aa: CASSPQGGRGVTQYF
cdr3_nt: TGTGCCAGCAGCCCCCAAGGGGGCCGTGGAGTTACGCAGTATTTT
d_call: TRBD1
v_call: TRBV7-7
clone_size: -
j_call: TRBJ2-3
cdr3_length: 15

cdr3_aa: CASSSGGWETQYF
cdr3_nt: TGTGCCAGCAGTTCGGGGGGGTGGGAGACCCAGTACTTC
d_call: TRBD2
v_call: TRBV6-5
clone_size: -
j_call: TRBJ2-5
cdr3_length: 13